The present entry profiles one TCR beta chain with its context. Its specificity is unknown. This sample was taken from a study of shared clonotypes between healthy human individuals. Regarding the study as a whole: How much donors shared clonotypes was expected to be affected by sequencing depth.

Sequencing was performed with immunoSEQ multiplex PCR; in TCRdb, only in-frame clones are kept and a portion is missing. The sample carries about 2.5 million clones, 85% to 95% recorded once. Only Caucasian adults living in Nashville, Tennessee made up the donor group. Naive CD45RA+ and memory CD45RA-negative subsets were split from CD4+ cells. After removal of 5 bases from V and 4 bases from J, the junction contained 6 bases not matched to a gene. Looked up from germline, CDR1 is SGDLS and CDR2 is YYNGEE. There are 14 residues in the CDR3. Sequencing was done on a sample of naive CD4+ T cells from PBMCs. Indicated subset: CD45RA+ positively selected. The V call is TRBV9, the J call TRBJ2-7; 10 nucleotides agree with TRBD1. This TCR was sampled from a man younger than 35 in good health. Some clones in this sample may be carry-over from other donors' samples. CDR3 amino acids: CASSRGQGGYEQYF. The CDR3 coding sequence is TGTGCCAGCAGTAGAGGACAGGGGGGGTACGAGCAGTACTTC.